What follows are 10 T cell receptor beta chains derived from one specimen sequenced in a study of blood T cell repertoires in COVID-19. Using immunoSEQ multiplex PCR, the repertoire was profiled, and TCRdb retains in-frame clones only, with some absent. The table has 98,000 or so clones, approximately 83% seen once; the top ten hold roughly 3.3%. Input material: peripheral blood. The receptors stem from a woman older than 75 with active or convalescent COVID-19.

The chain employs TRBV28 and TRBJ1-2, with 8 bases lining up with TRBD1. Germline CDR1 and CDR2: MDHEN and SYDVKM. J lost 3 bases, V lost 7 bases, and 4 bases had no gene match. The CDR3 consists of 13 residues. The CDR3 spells CASTGTGDYGYTF. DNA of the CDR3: TGTGCCAGCACCGGGACAGGAGACTATGGCTACACCTTC.

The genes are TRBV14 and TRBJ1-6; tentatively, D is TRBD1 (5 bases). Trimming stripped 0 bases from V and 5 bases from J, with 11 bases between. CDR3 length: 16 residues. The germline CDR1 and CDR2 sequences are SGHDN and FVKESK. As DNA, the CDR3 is TGTGCCAGCAGCCAAGATCGACAGAAGAATAATTCACCCCTCCACTTT. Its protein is CASSQDRQKNNSPLHF. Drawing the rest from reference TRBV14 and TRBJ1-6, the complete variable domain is EAGVTQFPSHSVIEKGQTVTLRCDPISGHDNLYWYRRVMGKEIKFLLHFVKESKQDESGMPNNRFLAERTGGTYSTLKVQPAELEDSGVYFCASSQDRQKNNSPLHFGNGTRLTVT.

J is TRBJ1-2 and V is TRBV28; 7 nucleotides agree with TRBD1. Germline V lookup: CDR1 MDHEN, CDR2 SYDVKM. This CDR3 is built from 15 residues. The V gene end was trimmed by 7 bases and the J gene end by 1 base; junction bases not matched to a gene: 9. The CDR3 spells CASTRGGQLNYGYTF. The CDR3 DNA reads TGTGCCAGCACCCGAGGGGGACAGCTTAACTATGGCTACACCTTC.

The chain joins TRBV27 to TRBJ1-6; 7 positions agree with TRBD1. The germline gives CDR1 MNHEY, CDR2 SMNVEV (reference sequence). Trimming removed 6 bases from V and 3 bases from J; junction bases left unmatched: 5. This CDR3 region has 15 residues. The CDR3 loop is CASSHRQGYNSPLHF. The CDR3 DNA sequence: TGTGCCAGCAGCCATAGACAGGGCTATAATTCACCCCTCCACTTT.

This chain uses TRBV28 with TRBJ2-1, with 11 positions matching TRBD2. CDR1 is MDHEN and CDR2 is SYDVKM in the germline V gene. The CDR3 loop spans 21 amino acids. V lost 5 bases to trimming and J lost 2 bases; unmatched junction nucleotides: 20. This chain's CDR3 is CASSQKTTRRVAGGTYNEQFF. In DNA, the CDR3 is TGTGCCAGCAGTCAGAAAACTACCCGGCGGGTAGCGGGAGGGACCTACAATGAGCAGTTCTTC.

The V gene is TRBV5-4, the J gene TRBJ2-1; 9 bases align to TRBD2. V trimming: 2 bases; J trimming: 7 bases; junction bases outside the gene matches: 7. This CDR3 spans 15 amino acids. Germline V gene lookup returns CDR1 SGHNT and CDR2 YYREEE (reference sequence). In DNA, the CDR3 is TGTGCCAGCAGCTTAGCCGGGACTAGCTTTAATGAGCAGTTCTTC. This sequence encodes CASSLAGTSFNEQFF.

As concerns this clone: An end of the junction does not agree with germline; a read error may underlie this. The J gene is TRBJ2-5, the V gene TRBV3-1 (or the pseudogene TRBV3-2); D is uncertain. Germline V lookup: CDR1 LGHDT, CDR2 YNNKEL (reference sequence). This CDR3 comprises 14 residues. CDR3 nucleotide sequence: TGTACCAGCGAGACCCCAGGCTACCAAGAGACCCAGTACTTC. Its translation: CTSETPGYQETQYF.

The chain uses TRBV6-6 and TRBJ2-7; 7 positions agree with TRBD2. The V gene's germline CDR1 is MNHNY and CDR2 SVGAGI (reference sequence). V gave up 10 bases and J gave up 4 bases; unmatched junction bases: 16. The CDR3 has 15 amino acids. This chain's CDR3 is CATYLGGRAQYEQYF. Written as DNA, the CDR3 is TGTGCCACCTACCTCGGGGGGAGGGCCCAATACGAGCAGTACTTC.

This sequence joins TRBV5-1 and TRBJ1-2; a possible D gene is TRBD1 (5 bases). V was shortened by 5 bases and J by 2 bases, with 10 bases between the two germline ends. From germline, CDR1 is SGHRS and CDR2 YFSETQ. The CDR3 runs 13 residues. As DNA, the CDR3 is TGCGCCAGCAGTGGGGAGGGGAACTATGGCTACACCTTC. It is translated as CASSGEGNYGYTF.

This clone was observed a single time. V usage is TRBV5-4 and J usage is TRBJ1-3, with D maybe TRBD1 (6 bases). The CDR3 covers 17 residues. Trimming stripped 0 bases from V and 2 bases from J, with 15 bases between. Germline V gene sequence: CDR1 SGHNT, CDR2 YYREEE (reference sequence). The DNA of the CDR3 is TGTGCCAGCAGCTTGGGGGGCGGCCAGGGGACTGGAAACACCATATATTTT. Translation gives CASSLGGGQGTGNTIYF.